Below, one T cell receptor beta chain is given with its context. The CDR3 sequence is 15 residues long. V was pared by 3 bases and J by 4 bases, with 15 bases between. CDR1 KGHSH and CDR2 LQKENI come from the germline V gene. Authors' methods: Nucleated cell number was recorded as an estimate derived from reference gene primer amplification. Clones were sequenced by immunoSEQ multiplex PCR, and TCRdb holds only the in-frame ones, with some missing. That table furnishes V, J and clone size, whereas the DNA furnished D and trimming. This sample has 100,000 to 150,000 clones, with approximately 81% found just once. The data were obtained in a study of blood T cell repertoires in COVID-19. Study background: The samples span acute and convalescent COVID-19 from the United States, Italy and Spain. Sources were T cells, B-cell-depleted T cells, or PBMCs; the material itself was cDNA or gDNA.

The clonotype comes from a man aged 55 to 70 with acute or convalescent COVID-19. The sequencing sample was made of peripheral blood. This chain connects TRBV18 to TRBJ2-5; maybe TRBD2 (6 bases). CDR3 sequence reads: CASSPGLVRLETQYF. The CDR3 region has the DNA TGTGCCAGCTCACCGGGACTGGTGAGATTAGAGACCCAGTACTTC.